Below are 2 T cell receptor beta chains sequenced from a single sample in a study of sequential checkpoint blockade in melanoma. The treatment here: randomized to nivolumab then ipilimumab (arm A) or the reverse (arm B). Using immunoSEQ multiplex PCR, the repertoire was profiled, and TCRdb retains in-frame clones only, with some absent. The table has around 37,000 clones, over 30% seen once. The sequencing used tumor tissue (inferred from file names), collected from a patient given nivolumab and ipilimumab in sequence. The receptors here all came from a human donor with melanoma.

This chain joins TRBV19 and TRBJ1-6, with TRBD1 identical over 8 bases. There are 15 residues in the CDR3. Unmatched junction bases numbered 5, after V lost 7 bases and J lost 3 bases. Germline CDR1 is LNHDA and CDR2 is SQIVND (reference sequence). The CDR3 DNA sequence: TGTGCCAGTACCGGACAGGGCGGCTATAATTCACCCCTCCACTTT. Its translation: CASTGQGGYNSPLHF.

This chain uses TRBV11-3 with TRBJ2-3; 7 nucleotides agree with TRBD1. The CDR3 spans 15 residues. The ends lost 5 bases at V and 6 bases at J; junction bases unmatched: 11. CDR1 is SGHNT and CDR2 is YENEEA in the germline V gene. The CDR3 sequence: CASSLRRGRVDTQYF. In DNA form, the CDR3 reads TGTGCCAGCAGCCTGCGAAGGGGGCGGGTCGATACGCAGTATTTT.